The sequence of this TCR beta chain was determined in a study of identical twins. TCRdb itself ran the 5' RACE reads through MiXCR, one entry per CDR3 protein. The sample consists of 1.5 million or so distinct CDR3 sequences, less than 40% of them appearing once. For this clonotype: As yet, its antigen is unknown.

General study findings and limits: Fewer insertions characterized abundant cord blood beta clonotypes, whereas memory repertoires showed none. Modelling underestimated the level of out-of-frame TCR alpha sharing observed in monozygotic twins.

The J segment lost 5 bases and the V segment lost 5 bases, leaving 10 bases of the junction unmatched. This CDR3 region has 16 residues. Per the germline V gene, CDR1 is SGHTA and CDR2 is FQGNSA. The clonotype originates from a newborn girl in good health. Sequencing was carried out using cord blood. V gene TRBV7-2 combines with J gene TRBJ2-1, with 9 bases fitting TRBD1. The CDR3 spells CASSIGDREGDNEQFF. The CDR3, as DNA: TGTGCCAGCAGCATTGGGGACAGGGAGGGCGACAATGAGCAGTTCTTC.